The next 26 T cell receptor beta chains were all read from a single sample in a study of T cell responses to AZD1222 COVID-19 vaccine. Assay: immunoSEQ multiplex PCR; the TCRdb copy retains only in-frame clones and omits some. The table lists about 120,000 clones, roughly 88% of them singletons, with roughly a sixth in the top ten. Source: peripheral blood, taken on day 0 of MenACWY control vaccination. The source is an adult in good health.

The V and J genes are TRBV6-6 and TRBJ1-6; D ambiguous. Trimming pared 5 bases from V and 7 bases from J, leaving 6 bases between. The germline gives CDR1 MNHNY, CDR2 SVGAGI (reference sequence). The CDR3 extends over 12 amino acids. CDR3 amino acids: CASSHLNSPLHF. The CDR3 coding sequence is TGTGCCAGCAGTCATTTAAATTCACCCCTCCACTTT.

V is TRBV2 and J is TRBJ2-1; D may be TRBD1 (6 bases). V gave up 10 bases and J gave up 5 bases, with 21 bases separating them. There are 15 residues in the CDR3. Germline-derived CDR1 and CDR2 are SNHLY and FYNNEI. The CDR3 is CAIPNSGTTNNEQFF. The CDR3 DNA is TGTGCCATCCCCAACTCCGGGACAACCAACAATGAGCAGTTCTTC.

The chain uses TRBV28 and TRBJ2-2, with TRBD1 matching over 9 bases. J lost 2 bases, V lost 4 bases, and 5 bases had no gene match. Per the germline V gene, CDR1 is MDHEN and CDR2 is SYDVKM. The CDR3 spans 16 residues. DNA for the CDR3: TGTGCCAGCAGTTCGAAACAGGGGGCTAACACCGGGGAGCTGTTTTTT. As protein: CASSSKQGANTGELFF.

In its sample, this clone was seen once. CDR3 loop: CAWSVVAVWNNEQFF. The CDR3 nucleotides read TGTGCCTGGAGTGTTGTAGCGGTTTGGAACAATGAGCAGTTCTTC. This chain joins TRBV30 and TRBJ2-1, with D perhaps matching TRBD2 (6 bases). Trimming took 0 bases from V and 5 from J, leaving 14 bases between them. This CDR3 comprises 15 residues. The germline V gene encodes CDR1 GTSNPN and CDR2 SVGIG (reference sequence).

V and J are TRBV28 and TRBJ2-5; D unclear. The CDR3 consists of 12 residues. Germline-derived CDR1 and CDR2 are MDHEN and SYDVKM. V lost 5 bases and J 4 bases, leaving 8 bases between the germline ends. CDR3 in DNA: TGTGCCAGCAGTACCCCGGGAGAGACCCAGTACTTC. The encoded protein is CASSTPGETQYF.

The J gene is TRBJ2-3, the V gene TRBV29-1; D gene unclear. The CDR3 is made up of 14 amino acids. Germline V gives CDR1 SQVTM, CDR2 ANQGSEA. V lost 4 bases to trimming and J lost 2 bases, with 13 bases between them. CDR3 region: CSVGPSGSTDTQYF. The CDR3 DNA reads as TGCAGCGTTGGCCCCTCTGGTTCCACAGATACGCAGTATTTT.

The chain joins TRBV11-3 to TRBJ2-3, with 9 bases identical to TRBD2. The CDR3 spans 15 residues. The germline gives CDR1 SGHNT, CDR2 YENEEA. V dropped 4 bases and J dropped 2; count of bases not matched to a gene: 4. The CDR3 DNA follows: TGTGCCAGCAGCTCTGCGGGAGGGTACACAGATACGCAGTATTTT. It codes for CASSSAGGYTDTQYF. The full variable domain, in which reference TRBV11-3 and TRBJ2-3 provide the parts outside the CDR3, is EAGVVQSPRYKIIEKKQPVAFWCNPISGHNTLYWYLQNLGQGPELLIRYENEEAVDDSQLPKDRFSAERLKGVDSTLKIQPAELGDSAVYLCASSSAGGYTDTQYFGPGTRLTVL.

The genes are TRBV5-1 and TRBJ2-5; 8 bases align to TRBD1. V dropped 2 bases and J dropped 5; count of bases not matched to a gene: 8. The CDR3 sequence is 15 residues long. CDR1 and CDR2 from the germline V gene are SGHRS and YFSETQ. CDR3 sequence reads: CASSFSTGEVETQYF. In DNA, the CDR3 is TGCGCCAGCAGCTTCTCGACAGGGGAGGTGGAGACCCAGTACTTC.

V usage is TRBV29-1 and J usage is TRBJ1-2; 7 bases match TRBD1. Germline CDR1 SQVTM, CDR2 ANQGSEA. The V segment lost 3 bases and the J segment 12 bases; nucleotides outside the gene matches: 16. The CDR3 totals 14 residues. As DNA, the CDR3 is TGCAGCGTTGACTTATCAGCTTCCGTGGGACAGAACACCTTC. Its translation: CSVDLSASVGQNTF.

This chain uses TRBV5-4 with TRBJ1-6; D remains ambiguous. With 7 bases removed from V and 0 bases from J, the gap between germline ends came to 11 bases. The CDR3 loop spans 15 amino acids. Germline loops: CDR1 SGHNT, CDR2 YYREEE (reference sequence). In DNA form, the CDR3 reads TGTGCCAGCCGGATCGGGAGCTCCTATAATTCACCCCTCCACTTT. It translates to CASRIGSSYNSPLHF.

This clone occurred once. The chain uses TRBV3-1 (or the pseudogene TRBV3-2) and TRBJ2-7; D is unresolved. The ends were cut back, 4 bases at V and 6 bases at J, with 10 bases in the middle. This CDR3 region has 12 residues. Germline lookup yields CDR1 LGHDT and CDR2 YNNKEL (reference sequence). The CDR3 loop is CASSRVVGEQYF. CDR3 nucleotides: TGTGCCAGCAGCCGAGTCGTGGGCGAGCAGTACTTC.

DNA of the CDR3: TGTGCCAGCAGCCCAAACTGGGAGAGGTCCTACGAGCAGTACTTC. As protein: CASSPNWERSYEQYF. The chain links TRBV7-8 to TRBJ2-7, with a weak D call TRBD2 (5 bases). Germline lookup yields CDR1 SGHVS and CDR2 FQNEAQ. Trimming took 5 bases from V and 1 from J, leaving 15 bases between them. The CDR3 has 15 residues.

The chain is built from TRBV25-1 and TRBJ1-2; unclear D gene. The germline V gene encodes CDR1 MGHDK and CDR2 SYGVNS. Trimming shortened V by 2 bases and J by 8 bases, and 18 bases separated the two germline ends. The CDR3 sequence is 15 residues long. The DNA of the CDR3 is TGTGCCAGCAGTGAAATATTAGCGCAAGTGGGAGGCTACACCTTC. Translated, it gives CASSEILAQVGGYTF.

J is TRBJ1-6 and V is TRBV5-6; possible D gene TRBD1, 5 bases. The CDR3 loop spans 17 amino acids. The V gene lost 4 bases and the J gene lost 5 bases, with 19 bases spanning the gap. Germline lookup yields CDR1 SGHDT and CDR2 YYEEEE. CDR3 region: CASSRGRVPGNNSPLHF. CDR3 in DNA: TGTGCCAGCAGCCGGGGGAGAGTACCCGGAAATAATTCACCCCTCCACTTT.

The rearrangement uses TRBV2 and TRBJ1-2; D is possibly TRBD1 (5 bases). Germline V lookup: CDR1 SNHLY, CDR2 FYNNEI. The V end was cut by 6 bases, the J end by 5 bases, with 13 bases between. This CDR3 has 13 amino acids. The DNA of the CDR3 is TGTGCCAGCAGGCAGGGCTCTGCTTATGGCTACACCTTC. Encoded protein: CASRQGSAYGYTF.

The V and J genes are TRBV6-5 and TRBJ2-7; tentatively, D is TRBD2 (5 bases). V was pared by 6 bases and J by 1 base, with 7 bases between. CDR1 is MNHEY and CDR2 is SVGAGI in the germline V gene. CDR3 size: 12 residues. CDR3 in DNA: TGTGCCAGCAGGACGGGGTCCTACGAGCAGTACTTC. Protein product: CASRTGSYEQYF.

This clone has only one observation. This sequence joins TRBV3-1 (or the pseudogene TRBV3-2) and TRBJ1-1, with D uncertain. Trimming removed 0 bases at V and 0 bases at J, with 11 bases between. CDR1 and CDR2 (germline): LGHDT, YNNKEL (reference sequence). This CDR3 is built from 16 residues. As DNA, the CDR3 is TGTGCCAGCAGCCAAGATAGGCAGCTCTTGAACACTGAAGCTTTCTTT. Translating it yields CASSQDRQLLNTEAFF.

This chain uses TRBV28 with TRBJ2-7, with 7 positions matching TRBD1. The CDR3 loop spans 14 amino acids. With 6 bases clipped from V and 4 bases from J, the junction kept 9 bases outside the gene matches. Germline V gene lookup returns CDR1 MDHEN and CDR2 SYDVKM. CDR3 residues: CASRNLDRVYEQYF. CDR3 DNA: TGTGCCAGCAGGAATCTTGACAGGGTTTACGAGCAGTACTTC.

The rearrangement joins TRBV27 to TRBJ1-6; 7 bases are a match to TRBD1. With V trimmed by 2 bases and J by 14 bases, 12 bases remained unmatched. The CDR3 consists of 15 residues. CDR1 and CDR2 (germline): MNHEY, SMNVEV (reference sequence). The CDR3 loop reads CASSLGMGQKMALHF. The CDR3 nucleotides are TGTGCCAGCAGTTTAGGCATGGGACAGAAGATGGCCCTCCACTTT.

The CDR3 loop is CASSLEKGLYYGYTF. The CDR3 DNA reads TGTGCCAGCAGCTTGGAGAAGGGTTTATACTATGGCTACACCTTC. The chain employs TRBV5-4 and TRBJ1-2, with D unclear. Between the trimmed V and J ends, which lost 0 bases and 3 bases, there was a span of 12 bases. From germline, CDR1 is SGHNT and CDR2 YYREEE (reference sequence). The CDR3 is made up of 15 amino acids.

This sequence joins TRBV6-1 and TRBJ2-7, with a weak D call TRBD1 (6 bases). V lost 2 bases, J lost 7 bases, and 15 bases lay in between. The CDR3 loop spans 14 amino acids. CDR1 and CDR2 from the germline V gene are MNHNS and SASEGT. CDR3 region: CASSELRSGEEQYF. The CDR3, as DNA: TGTGCCAGCAGTGAACTTCGGTCAGGGGAGGAGCAGTACTTC.

The chain is built from TRBV6-6 and TRBJ1-1, with D hard to call. This CDR3 comprises 11 residues. From germline, CDR1 is MNHNY and CDR2 SVGAGI (reference sequence). V was shortened by 9 bases and J by 2 bases, with 7 bases between the two germline ends. CDR3 sequence reads: CASLFNTEAFF. CDR3 DNA sequence: TGTGCCAGTCTTTTCAACACTGAAGCTTTCTTT.

This rearrangement joins TRBV27 to TRBJ1-6, with 7 bases fitting TRBD1. The CDR3 is 14 amino acids. J gave up 9 bases and V 5 bases, and 7 bases lay outside the gene matches. CDR1 and CDR2 from the germline V gene are MNHEY and SMNVEV (reference sequence). The chain's CDR3 is CASSPIDRVSPLHF. In nucleotides, the CDR3 is TGTGCCAGCAGTCCTATCGACAGGGTTTCACCCCTCCACTTT.

Details on this clone: A junction end diverges from the germline sequence, so it may reflect a read error. V is TRBV5-1 and J is TRBJ1-3; D remains unclear. The CDR3 loop spans 14 amino acids. CDR1 and CDR2 from the germline V gene are SGHRS and YFSETQ. CDR3: CASSSGSSGSTIYF. CDR3 in DNA: TGCGCCAGCTCTTCCGGTAGCTCTGGAAGCACCATATATTTT.

This sequence joins TRBV5-5 and TRBJ2-7; no firm D call. The CDR3 loop spans 11 amino acids. The germline gives CDR1 SGHKS, CDR2 YYEKEE (reference sequence). Between the trimmed V and J ends, which lost 3 bases and 2 bases, there was a span of 3 bases. CDR3 coding DNA: TGTGCCAGCAGCTCGACCTACGAGCAGTACTTC. This sequence encodes CASSSTYEQYF.

The chain carries TRBV15 and TRBJ2-2; D gene unclear. The germline V and J ends were trimmed by 3 bases and 7 bases, with 9 bases remaining between them. The CDR3 covers 13 residues. Germline V lookup: CDR1 LNHNV, CDR2 YYDKDF (reference sequence). The DNA for the CDR3 is TGTGCCACCAGCAGGGGCTTCCTCGGGGAGCTGTTTTTT. Amino acids: CATSRGFLGELFF. Drawing the rest from reference TRBV15 and TRBJ2-2, the complete variable domain is DAMVIQNPRYQVTQFGKPVTLSCSQTLNHNVMYWYQQKSSQAPKLLFHYYDKDFNNEADTPDNFQSRRPNTSFCFLDIRSPGLGDTAMYLCATSRGFLGELFFGEGSRLTVL.